The TCR beta chain under discussion was sequenced for a study of CD4 and CD8 cells across lung adenocarcinoma regions. TCRdb processed the PCR reads anew with MiXCR; each CDR3 protein has one entry. This table has some 14,000 distinct CDR3 sequences, 35% to 55% appearing once. Localized lung adenocarcinoma, a non-small cell lung cancer, affected the donors. The source of this sequence is a male donor with lung adenocarcinoma. The CD4 and CD8 labels of this study may be unreliable. Sequenced sample: CD4+ T cells from the center of a lung tumor.

This CDR3 is CASTPGFETQYF. CDR3 DNA sequence: TGTGCCAGCACCCCGGGCTTTGAGACCCAGTACTTC. The rearrangement joins TRBV6-1 to TRBJ2-5, with D hard to call. Germline V gene data show CDR1 as MNHNS and CDR2 as SASEGT. Trimming removed 7 bases from V and 5 bases from J, with 11 bases in between. The CDR3 has 12 amino acids.